Here is one T cell receptor beta chain with its context. No antigen is known for it. The sample belongs to a study of CD8 T cells in ankylosing spondylitis. Study-level findings and limits: Ankylosing spondylitis blood appeared to be characterized by a TCR beta motif of several highly homologous variants.

V dropped 7 bases and J dropped 3 bases, with 12 bases sitting between them. Germline V gene sequence: CDR1 SGHRS, CDR2 YFSETQ. The CDR3 is 13 residues long. For TCR beta, libraries came from quantitative 5'-RACE with molecular barcodes. MiXCR, run by TCRdb on the 5' RACE reads, gives a single entry per CDR3 protein. The table shows more than 600,000 distinct CDR3 sequences, with 15% to 20% occurring only once. The genes are TRBV5-1 and TRBJ2-3; tentatively, D is TRBD1 (6 bases). The source material was blood, either unsorted or a sorted T cell fraction (not recorded which). The sequence was collected from a male donor with ankylosing spondylitis. CDR3 DNA sequence: TGCGCCAGCGGCCGGACAGTGACAGATACGCAGTATTTT. Protein product: CASGRTVTDTQYF.